Reported below is one TCR beta chain. Its antigen is not identified. Germline CDR1 reads MNHEY; CDR2 reads SVGAGI. V lost 8 bases to trimming and J lost 3 bases, with 13 bases between them. CDR3 length equals 13 residues. The data were obtained in a study of cytomegalovirus exposure and HLA in healthy donors. The PCR ran on 60 Vbeta and 13 Jbeta primers. Here immunoSEQ multiplex PCR was the method, and the copy in TCRdb shows in-frame clones only, minus some. The table includes 250,000 to 350,000 clones, about nine tenths detected once. Study results and caveats: Researchers catalogued approximately 160 TCR beta chains as cytomegalovirus-associated. Reportedly, a later analysis found an Asian-associated ancestry cluster had fewer N-insertions than the approximately 700-donor mean.

This TCR was recovered from a man in his forties in good health and CMV-seropositive. Sequenced input: PBMCs. J is TRBJ2-5 and V is TRBV6-5; TRBD1 is a possible D gene (7 bases). The CDR3 loop reads CASGGTDKETQYF. DNA of the CDR3: TGTGCCAGCGGAGGGACAGACAAAGAGACCCAGTACTTC.